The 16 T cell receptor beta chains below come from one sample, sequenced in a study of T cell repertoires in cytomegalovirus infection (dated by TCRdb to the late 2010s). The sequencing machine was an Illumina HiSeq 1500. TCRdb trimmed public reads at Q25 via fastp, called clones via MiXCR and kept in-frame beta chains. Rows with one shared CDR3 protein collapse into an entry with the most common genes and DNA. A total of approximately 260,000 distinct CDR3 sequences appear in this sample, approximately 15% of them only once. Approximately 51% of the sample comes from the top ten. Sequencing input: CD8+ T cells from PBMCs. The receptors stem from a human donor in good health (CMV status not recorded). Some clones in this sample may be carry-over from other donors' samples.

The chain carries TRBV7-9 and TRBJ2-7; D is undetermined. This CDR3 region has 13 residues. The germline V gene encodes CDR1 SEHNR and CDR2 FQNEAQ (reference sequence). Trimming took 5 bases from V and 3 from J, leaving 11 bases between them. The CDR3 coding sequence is TGTGCCAGCAGCCCCCCTTCGGGCTACGAGCAGTACTTC. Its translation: CASSPPSGYEQYF.

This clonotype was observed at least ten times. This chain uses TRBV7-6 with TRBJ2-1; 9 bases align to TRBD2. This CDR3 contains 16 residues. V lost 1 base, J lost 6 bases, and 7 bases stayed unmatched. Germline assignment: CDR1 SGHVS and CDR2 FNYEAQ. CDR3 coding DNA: TGTGCCAGCAGCTTAGGCGTTGGCGGGGGGGCCAATGAGCAGTTCTTC. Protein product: CASSLGVGGGANEQFF.

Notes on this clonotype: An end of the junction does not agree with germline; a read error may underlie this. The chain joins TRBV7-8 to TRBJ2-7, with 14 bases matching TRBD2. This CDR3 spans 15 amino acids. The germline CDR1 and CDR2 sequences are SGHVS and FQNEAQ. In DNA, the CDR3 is TGTGCCAGCAGGGAGGGACTAGCGGGGGTCTACGAGCAGCACTTC. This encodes CASREGLAGVYEQHF.

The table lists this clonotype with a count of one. The CDR3 DNA reads TGCGCCAGCAGCCCCGGTCCCAACGAGCAGTACTTC. This codes for CASSPGPNEQYF. V usage is TRBV5-1 and J usage is TRBJ2-7, with D hard to call. This CDR3 comprises 12 residues. Deletions cut 4 bases from V and 5 bases from J, with 10 bases between. In germline, CDR1 is SGHRS, CDR2 YFSETQ.

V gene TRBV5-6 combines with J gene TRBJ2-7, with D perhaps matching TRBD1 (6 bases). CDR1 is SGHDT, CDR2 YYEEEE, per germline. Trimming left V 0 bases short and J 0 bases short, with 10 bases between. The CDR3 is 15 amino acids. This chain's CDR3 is CASSLGQAVSYEQYF. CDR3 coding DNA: TGTGCCAGCAGCTTGGGACAGGCCGTCTCCTACGAGCAGTACTTC.

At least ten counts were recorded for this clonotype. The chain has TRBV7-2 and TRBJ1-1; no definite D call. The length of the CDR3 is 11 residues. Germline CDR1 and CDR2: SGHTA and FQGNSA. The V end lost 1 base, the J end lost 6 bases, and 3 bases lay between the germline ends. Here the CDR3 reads CASSLVSEAFF. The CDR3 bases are TGTGCCAGCAGCTTAGTATCTGAAGCTTTCTTT.

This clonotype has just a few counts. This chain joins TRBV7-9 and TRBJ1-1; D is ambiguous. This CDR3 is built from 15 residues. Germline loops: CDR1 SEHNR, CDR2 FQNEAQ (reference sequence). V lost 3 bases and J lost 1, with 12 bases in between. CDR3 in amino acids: CASSLSVSGNTEAFF. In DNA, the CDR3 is TGTGCCAGCAGCTTGTCGGTCTCGGGGAACACTGAAGCTTTCTTT.

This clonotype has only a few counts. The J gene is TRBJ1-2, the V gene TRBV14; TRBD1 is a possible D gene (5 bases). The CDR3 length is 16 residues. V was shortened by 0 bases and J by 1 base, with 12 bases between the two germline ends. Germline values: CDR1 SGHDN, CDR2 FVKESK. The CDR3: CASSQEEGRVNYGYTF. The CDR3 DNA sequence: TGTGCCAGCAGCCAAGAAGAGGGCAGGGTTAACTATGGCTACACCTTC.

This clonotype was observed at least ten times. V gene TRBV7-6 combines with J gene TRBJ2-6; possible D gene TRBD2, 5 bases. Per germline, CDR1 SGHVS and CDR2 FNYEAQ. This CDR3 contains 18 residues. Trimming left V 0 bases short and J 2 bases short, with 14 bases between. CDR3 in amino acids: CASSLASLGRTGANVLTF. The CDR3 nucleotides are TGTGCCAGCAGCTTAGCTAGCCTGGGGAGAACTGGGGCCAACGTCCTGACTTTC.

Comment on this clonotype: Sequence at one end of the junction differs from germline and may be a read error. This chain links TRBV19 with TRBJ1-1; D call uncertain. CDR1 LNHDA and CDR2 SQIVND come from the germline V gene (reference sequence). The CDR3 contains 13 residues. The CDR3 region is CASSINTNTKAFF. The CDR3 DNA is TGTGCCAGTAGTATAAACACCAACACTAAAGCTTTCTTT.

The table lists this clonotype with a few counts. As DNA, the CDR3 is TGCGCCAGCAGTCACCGCTTTGGGCAGGGGGCCTACGAGCAGTACTTC. This encodes CASSHRFGQGAYEQYF. The J gene is TRBJ2-7, the V gene TRBV23-1; 7 nucleotides line up with TRBD1. TRBV23-1 is an ORF; its function is uncertain. The CDR3 is made up of 16 amino acids. The junction had 10 bases not matched to a gene; V was cut back by 3 bases and J by 2 bases.

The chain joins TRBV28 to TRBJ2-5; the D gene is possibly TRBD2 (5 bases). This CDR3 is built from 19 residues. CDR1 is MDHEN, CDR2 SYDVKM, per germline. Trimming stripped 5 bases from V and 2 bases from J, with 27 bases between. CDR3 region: CASSPVGSLAGDSQETQYF. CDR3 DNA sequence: TGTGCCAGCAGTCCTGTTGGGTCGCTGGCGGGCGACTCTCAAGAGACCCAGTACTTC.

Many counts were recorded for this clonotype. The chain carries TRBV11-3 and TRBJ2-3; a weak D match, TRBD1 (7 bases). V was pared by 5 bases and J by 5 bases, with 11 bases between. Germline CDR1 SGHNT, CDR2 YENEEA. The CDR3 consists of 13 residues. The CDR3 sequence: CASSQGGGDTQYF. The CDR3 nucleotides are TGTGCCAGCAGCCAGGGGGGAGGAGATACGCAGTATTTT.

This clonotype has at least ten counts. CDR3 loop: CASSTTLWTLRGYNEQFF. CDR3 sequence (DNA): TGTGCCAGCAGTACGACTCTCTGGACCCTCCGGGGCTACAATGAGCAGTTCTTC. The chain links TRBV12-3 or TRBV12-4 to TRBJ2-1; D perhaps matches TRBD2 (5 bases). The V end was cut by 5 bases, the J end by 3 bases, with 23 bases between. This CDR3 comprises 18 residues.

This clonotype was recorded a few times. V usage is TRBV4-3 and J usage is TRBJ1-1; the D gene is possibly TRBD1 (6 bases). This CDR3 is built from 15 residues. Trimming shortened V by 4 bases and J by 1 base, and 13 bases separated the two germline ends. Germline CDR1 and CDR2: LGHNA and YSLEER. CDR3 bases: TGCGCCAGCAGCCCGAGGGGGGGTTCGAACACTGAAGCTTTCTTT. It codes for CASSPRGGSNTEAFF.

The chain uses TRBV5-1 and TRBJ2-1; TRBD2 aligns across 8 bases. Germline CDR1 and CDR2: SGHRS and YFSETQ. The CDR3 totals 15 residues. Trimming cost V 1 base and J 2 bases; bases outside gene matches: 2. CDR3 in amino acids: CASSLRTSPYNEQFF. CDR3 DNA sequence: TGCGCCAGCAGCTTGAGGACTAGCCCCTACAATGAGCAGTTCTTC.